What follows describes a single T cell receptor (beta chain). Here immunoSEQ multiplex PCR was the method, and the copy in TCRdb shows in-frame clones only, minus some. The sample holds around 300,000 clones, 85% seen once. Participants came from under 30 US areas, aged roughly 18 to 100 years. Participants were placed into cohorts based on the clinical history they reported. Trimming left V 4 bases short and J 2 bases short, with 6 bases between. This CDR3 is built from 12 residues. CDR1 and CDR2 from the germline V gene are SQVTM and ANQGSEA. The data stem from a study of blood T cell repertoires in COVID-19. Study information: From T cells, B-cell-depleted T cells, or PBMCs came the material, which was cDNA or gDNA.

The chain uses TRBV29-1 and TRBJ2-4; no reliable D call. Specimen: PBMCs or T cells enriched from blood (not recorded which). This TCR came from a woman between 50 and 59 years old who had recovered from COVID-19. The CDR3, as DNA: TGCAGCGTTGGACTTTCCAAAAACATTCAGTACTTC. It codes for CSVGLSKNIQYF. The full variable domain, completed using reference TRBV29-1 and TRBJ2-4, is SAVISQKPSRDICQRGTSLTIQCQVDSQVTMMFWYRQQPGQSLTLIATANQGSEATYESGFVIDKFPISRPNLTFSTLTVSNMSPEDSSIYLCSVGLSKNIQYFGAGTRLSVL.